This T cell receptor beta chain was recovered during a study of T-cell memory formation after mild COVID-19. Findings of the study overall: Mostly located in CM and EM were contracting CD4+ clones, with contracting CD8+ clones located in EMRA.

TCRdb re-analysed the 5' RACE reads in MiXCR, keeping a single row per CDR3 protein. Among approximately 500,000 distinct CDR3 sequences listed, 20% to 30% were seen once. This clonotype was seen repeatedly, ten times or more. Its antigen is still unknown. What was sequenced was PBMCs or a T cell subset sorted from them (not recorded which). This TCR came from an adult woman who had mild COVID-19 (a few samples of this study predate the infection). Cell type and time point are not known.

The CDR3: CASSLAGSSYNEQFF. The CDR3 DNA sequence: TGCGCCAGCAGCTTGGCAGGATCTAGTTACAATGAGCAGTTCTTC. J is TRBJ2-1 and V is TRBV5-1; no clear D gene. The CDR3 runs 15 residues. Germline V gene data show CDR1 as SGHRS and CDR2 as YFSETQ. The germline V and J ends were trimmed by 0 bases and 4 bases, with 11 bases remaining between them. The full variable domain, completed using reference TRBV5-1 and TRBJ2-1, is KAGVTQTPRYLIKTRGQQVTLSCSPISGHRSVSWYQQTPGQGLQFLFEYFSETQRNKGNFPGRFSGRQFSNSRSEMNVSTLELGDSALYLCASSLAGSSYNEQFFGPGTRLTVL.